The 21 T cell receptor beta chains below come from one sample, sequenced in a study of T-cell memory formation after mild COVID-19. TCRdb independently ran MiXCR on the 5' RACE reads; one entry per CDR3 protein. The sample shows 400,000 or so distinct CDR3 sequences, 15% to 20% of them seen only once. Sequencing used PBMCs or a T cell subset sorted from them (not recorded which). The receptor set was obtained from an adult woman who had mild COVID-19 (a few samples of this study predate the infection). Cell type and time point are not known.

The chain couples TRBV20-1 to TRBJ1-1; D remains ambiguous. Germline V CDR1 and CDR2: DFQATT, SNEGSKA (reference sequence). The V and J ends lost 2 bases and 6 bases respectively, with 10 bases between them. The CDR3 covers 12 residues. DNA of the CDR3: TGCAGTGCTAGACGCCCCCCTTCTGAAGCTTTCTTT. It yields the protein CSARRPPSEAFF.

This clonotype appeared many times. The chain recombines TRBV29-1 with TRBJ2-7, with 7 bases fitting TRBD1. This CDR3 has 13 residues. The V gene's germline CDR1 is SQVTM and CDR2 ANQGSEA. Unmatched junction bases numbered 6, after V lost 6 bases and J lost 1 base. The DNA for the CDR3 is TGCAGCGTATGGACAGGAAATTCCTACGAGCAGTACTTC. Protein sequence: CSVWTGNSYEQYF.

This clonotype was observed at least ten times. The CDR3 region has the DNA TGTGCCAGCAGCTTGGGCAGAGGGGCTTACAATGAGCAGTTCTTC. This codes for CASSLGRGAYNEQFF. This chain uses TRBV5-5 with TRBJ2-1; D is possibly TRBD1 or TRBD2 (5 bases each). Germline CDR1 SGHKS, CDR2 YYEKEE (reference sequence). V was trimmed by 0 bases and J by 4 bases, leaving 11 bases between them. There are 15 residues in the CDR3.

The CDR3, as DNA: TGTGCCACCAGCAGAGCCAGCCAAACCACAGATACGCAGTATTTT. This gives the protein CATSRASQTTDTQYF. The V call is TRBV15, the J call TRBJ2-3; D is undetermined. The CDR3 is made up of 15 amino acids. V was trimmed by 1 base and J by 2 bases, leaving 10 bases between them. The germline V gene has CDR1 LNHNV and CDR2 YYDKDF (reference sequence).

V usage is TRBV5-1 and J usage is TRBJ2-1; D might be TRBD2 (7 bases). The CDR3 sequence is 16 residues long. Between the trimmed V and J ends, which lost 0 bases and 5 bases, there was a span of 15 bases. CDR1 and CDR2 from the germline V gene are SGHRS and YFSETQ. The CDR3 coding sequence is TGCGCCAGCAGCTTGGCCAATGTGGGGGGGCACAATGAGCAGTTCTTC. This encodes CASSLANVGGHNEQFF.

CDR3 sequence reads: CASSPDRGQGGELFF. The CDR3 DNA is TGTGCCAGCAGCCCCGACAGGGGGCAGGGCGGGGAGCTGTTTTTT. The chain couples TRBV7-3 to TRBJ2-2; 10 positions match TRBD1. Trimming cost V 5 bases and J 7 bases; bases outside gene matches: 7. Looked up from germline, CDR1 is SGHTA and CDR2 is FQGTGA. The CDR3 runs to 15 residues.

The rearrangement uses TRBV5-1 and TRBJ2-3, with 7 bases lining up with TRBD2. The J segment lost 3 bases and the V segment lost 4 bases, leaving 8 bases of the junction unmatched. Germline values: CDR1 SGHRS, CDR2 YFSETQ. CDR3 size: 15 residues. The DNA for the CDR3 is TGCGCCAGCAGCGCGTATGGCGGGAGAACAGATACGCAGTATTTT. Its protein product is CASSAYGGRTDTQYF.

In this sample, this clonotype turned up a few times. The chain uses TRBV29-1 and TRBJ2-2; tentatively, D is TRBD2 (5 bases). CDR1 is SQVTM and CDR2 is ANQGSEA in the germline V gene. Trimming took off 6 bases at V and 4 bases at J, with 12 bases between the two ends. The CDR3 is 13 residues long. CDR3 protein: CSVSTKLTGELFF. Written as DNA, the CDR3 is TGCAGCGTGTCGACTAAGCTCACCGGGGAGCTGTTTTTT.

The rearrangement joins TRBV7-3 to TRBJ1-1, with D possibly TRBD1 on 6 matching bases. Germline CDR1 reads SGHTA; CDR2 reads FQGTGA. Trimming cost V 5 bases and J 4 bases, with 14 bases left between them. This CDR3 is 14 amino acids long. The CDR3 sequence is CASSTGTSSTEAFF. CDR3 coding DNA: TGTGCCAGCAGCACAGGGACTTCGAGCACTGAAGCTTTCTTT.

The rearrangement uses TRBV5-4 and TRBJ2-7; 7 bases fit TRBD1. Per the germline V gene, CDR1 is SGHNT and CDR2 is YYREEE (reference sequence). The V and J ends lost 3 bases and 4 bases, in that order; junction bases with no gene match: 10. The CDR3 is 15 amino acids. The CDR3 spells CASSSYGRGWYEQYF. DNA of the CDR3: TGTGCCAGCAGCTCGTATGGCAGGGGGTGGTACGAGCAGTACTTC.

This clonotype turned up a few times. The chain recombines TRBV7-9 with TRBJ2-7; D is uncertain. Between the trimmed V and J ends, which lost 0 bases and 0 bases, there was a span of 6 bases. The CDR3 contains 14 residues. The germline CDR1 and CDR2 sequences are SEHNR and FQNEAQ (reference sequence). CDR3 DNA: TGTGCCAGCAGCTTAGCACAGTTCTCCTACGAGCAGTACTTC. It yields the protein CASSLAQFSYEQYF.

Only a few counts were recorded for this clonotype. DNA for the CDR3: TGTGCCAGCAGCCGAGATGCGACCCAGTACTTC. Translated: CASSRDATQYF. This chain connects TRBV7-8 to TRBJ2-5; D gene uncertain. The CDR3 runs to 11 residues. V was trimmed by 5 bases and J by 7 bases, leaving 8 bases between them. The germline CDR1 and CDR2 sequences are SGHVS and FQNEAQ.

The V and J genes are TRBV11-2 and TRBJ2-1; D remains unclear. Between the trimmed V and J ends, which lost 0 bases and 1 base, there was a span of 10 bases. CDR3 length: 16 amino acids. CDR1 and CDR2 from the germline V gene are SGHAT and FQNNGV. As DNA, the CDR3 is TGTGCCAGCAGCTTAGATAGGTGGGGTTCCTACAATGAGCAGTTCTTC. This translates into CASSLDRWGSYNEQFF.

V is TRBV12-3 or TRBV12-4 and J is TRBJ2-1; 15 bases are shared with TRBD2. Trimming at V came to 6 bases and at J to 0 bases, leaving 6 bases not matched to a gene. CDR3 size: 18 residues. DNA of the CDR3: TGTGCCAGCAGGGTCGGACTAGCGGGAGGGCCCTCCTACAATGAGCAGTTCTTC. It codes for CASRVGLAGGPSYNEQFF.

The chain is built from TRBV27 and TRBJ2-7; 8 nucleotides align to TRBD1. This CDR3 is built from 13 residues. V shed 8 bases and J 0 bases; nucleotides not matched to a gene: 3. Germline lookup yields CDR1 MNHEY and CDR2 SMNVEV (reference sequence). CDR3 coding DNA: TGTGCCAGCGTGGACAGGGACTCCTACGAGCAGTACTTC. Translating gives CASVDRDSYEQYF.

The chain joins TRBV24-1 to TRBJ2-1; 8 bases line up with TRBD1. This CDR3 region has 15 residues. In germline, CDR1 is KGHDR, CDR2 SFDVKD. Trimming took 4 bases from V and 8 from J; bases not matched to a gene: 9. The CDR3 protein is CATSDRTGLNDEQFF. CDR3 nucleotides: TGTGCCACCAGTGACCGGACAGGGCTTAACGATGAGCAGTTCTTC.

The rearrangement links TRBV9 to TRBJ1-3; perhaps TRBD1 as D (5 bases). Germline CDR1 and CDR2: SGDLS and YYNGEE. The CDR3 is 19 amino acids. V lost 2 bases and J lost 0, with 21 bases in between. CDR3 loop: CASSVHSIGGSSSGNTIYF. The CDR3 DNA reads as TGTGCCAGCAGCGTTCATAGTATCGGGGGGTCAAGCTCTGGAAACACCATATATTTT.

V gene TRBV7-9 combines with J gene TRBJ1-5; maybe TRBD1 (5 bases). CDR3 size: 14 residues. The V gene lost 5 bases and the J gene lost 7 bases, with 15 bases spanning the gap. Germline assignment: CDR1 SEHNR and CDR2 FQNEAQ (reference sequence). The CDR3 protein is CASSAGGAIQPQHF. DNA for the CDR3: TGTGCCAGCAGCGCGGGAGGGGCGATCCAGCCCCAGCATTTT. Full variable domain (missing parts from reference TRBV7-9 and TRBJ1-5): DTGVSQNPRHKITKRGQNVTFRCDPISEHNRLYWYRQTLGQGPEFLTYFQNEAQLEKSRLLSDRFSAERPKGSFSTLEIQRTEQGDSAMYLCASSAGGAIQPQHFGDGTRLSIL.

This clonotype was recorded a few times. This chain joins TRBV7-2 and TRBJ2-1; 8 positions agree with TRBD1. The CDR3 sequence is 17 residues long. Looked up from germline, CDR1 is SGHTA and CDR2 is FQGNSA. Trimming cost V 0 bases and J 4 bases; bases outside gene matches: 8. CDR3: CASSLAVTGVLYNEQFF. DNA of the CDR3: TGTGCCAGCAGCTTAGCGGTGACAGGGGTATTATACAATGAGCAGTTCTTC.

The rearrangement joins TRBV5-1 to TRBJ2-7, with TRBD1 identical over 9 bases. Germline trimming cut 4 bases from V and 4 bases from J; bases unmatched to any gene: 9. The CDR3 runs 15 residues. Germline V gene lookup returns CDR1 SGHRS and CDR2 YFSETQ. Here the CDR3 DNA reads TGCGCCAGCAGCATGGGGACAGGGCAGGGGTACGAGCAGTACTTC. This gives the protein CASSMGTGQGYEQYF.

This chain uses TRBV7-2 with TRBJ1-5, with TRBD1 identical over 7 bases. With 5 bases clipped from V and 5 bases from J, the junction kept 12 bases outside the gene matches. The CDR3 totals 16 residues. From germline, CDR1 is SGHTA and CDR2 FQGNSA. The CDR3 DNA reads as TGTGCCAGCAGCCCACAGGTGTCCAGGGGGGATCAGCCCCAGCATTTT. Its protein is CASSPQVSRGDQPQHF.